The sequence of this TCR beta chain was determined in a study of blood T cell repertoires in COVID-19. Produced via immunoSEQ multiplex PCR; TCRdb's table is partial and in-frame only. The table shows roughly 270,000 clones, with approximately 82% occurring only once. The sequence was collected from a man aged 40-49 years who had been exposed to COVID-19. What was sequenced was PBMCs or T cells enriched from blood (not recorded which).

The CDR3: CASSLAGTAYEQYF. CDR3 bases: TGCGCCAGCAGCTTGGCTGGGACTGCCTACGAGCAGTACTTC. The genes are TRBV5-1 and TRBJ2-7, with D tentatively TRBD2 (6 bases). This CDR3 has 14 amino acids. CDR1 and CDR2 (germline): SGHRS, YFSETQ. V lost 0 bases to trimming and J lost 2 bases, with 9 bases between them.